Sequencing of this T cell receptor (beta chain) was carried out in a study of T cells expressing NK-cell markers. Background on the study: The TCR beta repertoires originated in sorted CD3+CD56+NKG2C+, CD3+CD56+NKG2C- and CD3+CD56-NKG2C+ T cells. Seven sequenced donors out of eight were HCMV-seropositive, one seronegative. Whole-study results and caveats: The share of CD8+ T cells held by dominant NKG2C+ clonotypes was about 1.0-8% in about six donors.

A word on this clonotype: Its matching antigen is unknown.

TCRdb re-called the 5' RACE reads and shows each CDR3 protein once, DNA omitted. This sample carries roughly 350,000 distinct CDR3 sequences, with around 4.9% going to the ten biggest clones. The length of the CDR3 is 11 residues. Germline V gene data show CDR1 as MNHNY and CDR2 as SVGAGI (reference sequence). The sequence was collected from a man between 18 and 69 years old in good health. The chain employs TRBV6-6 and TRBJ1-2. The sequenced material came from blood T cells: a sorted CD56 or NKG2C T cell subset, CD4+ or CD8+ T cells, or bulk PBMC T cells (not recorded which). The CDR3 region is CASSYVDGYTF.